This T cell receptor beta chain was identified in a study of cytomegalovirus exposure and HLA in healthy donors. The PCR employed 60 Vbeta primers together with 13 Jbeta primers. TCRdb's table, derived via immunoSEQ multiplex PCR, lists solely in-frame clones and lacks some. Of 75,000 to 90,000 clones listed, roughly 75% are singletons. A word on this clone: Antigen unknown.

The CDR3 consists of 15 residues. V lost 4 bases, J lost 8 bases, and 11 bases stayed unmatched. CDR1 is LGHNA and CDR2 is YNFKEQ in the germline V gene. General study findings and limits: Among the sequence variants, a highly shared cluster was likely an artifact of sequencing. In a later analysis, HLA-C alleles had the fewest associated TCRs, DRB1 alleles the most. V segments that were indistinguishable, TRBV6-2 and TRBV6-3 among them, were omitted from analysis.

The rearrangement uses TRBV4-2 and TRBJ1-2; 9 nucleotides line up with TRBD1. The sequence was collected from a man aged 55 to 70 in good health and CMV-seronegative. Material for sequencing was PBMCs. The DNA of the CDR3 is TGTGCCAGCAGCCGCCAACAGGGGGCAGGGGACGGCTACACCTTC. Its protein is CASSRQQGAGDGYTF.